This T cell receptor beta chain emerged from a study of blood T cell repertoires in COVID-19. TCRdb keeps only in-frame clones here, not all; method: immunoSEQ multiplex PCR. The sample carries approximately 230,000 clones, almost 90% recorded once. This clone was recorded a few times. The ends lost 4 bases at V and 9 bases at J; junction bases unmatched: 8. The CDR3 length is 14 residues. Germline assignment: CDR1 MNHEY and CDR2 SVGEGT. The material sequenced was peripheral blood. This rearrangement joins TRBV6-2 or TRBV6-3 to TRBJ1-5; 8 nucleotides match TRBD1. The origin of this receptor is an elderly man with acute or convalescent COVID-19. The DNA of the CDR3 is TGTGCCAGCAGTTCCCCGGACAGGGTATGGCCCCAGCATTTT. It translates to CASSSPDRVWPQHF.